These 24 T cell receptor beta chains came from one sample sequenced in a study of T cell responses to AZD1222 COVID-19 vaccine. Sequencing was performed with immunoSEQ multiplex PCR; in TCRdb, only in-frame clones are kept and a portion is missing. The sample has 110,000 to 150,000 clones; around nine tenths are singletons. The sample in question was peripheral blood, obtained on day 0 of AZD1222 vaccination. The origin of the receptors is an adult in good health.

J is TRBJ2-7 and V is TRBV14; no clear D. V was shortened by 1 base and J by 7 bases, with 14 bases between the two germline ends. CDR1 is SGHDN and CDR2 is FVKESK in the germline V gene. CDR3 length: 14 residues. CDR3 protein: CASSQVLSYGEQYF. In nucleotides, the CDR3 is TGTGCCAGCAGCCAAGTGCTCAGCTACGGGGAGCAGTACTTC. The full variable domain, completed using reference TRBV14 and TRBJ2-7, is EAGVTQFPSHSVIEKGQTVTLRCDPISGHDNLYWYRRVMGKEIKFLLHFVKESKQDESGMPNNRFLAERTGGTYSTLKVQPAELEDSGVYFCASSQVLSYGEQYFGPGTRLTVT.

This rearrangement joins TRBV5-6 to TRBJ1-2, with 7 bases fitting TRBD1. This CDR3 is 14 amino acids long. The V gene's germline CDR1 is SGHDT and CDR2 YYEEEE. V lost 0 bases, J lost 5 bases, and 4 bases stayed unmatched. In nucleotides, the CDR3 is TGTGCCAGCAGCTTGGAGGGGGCGATGTATGGCTACACCTTC. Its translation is CASSLEGAMYGYTF.

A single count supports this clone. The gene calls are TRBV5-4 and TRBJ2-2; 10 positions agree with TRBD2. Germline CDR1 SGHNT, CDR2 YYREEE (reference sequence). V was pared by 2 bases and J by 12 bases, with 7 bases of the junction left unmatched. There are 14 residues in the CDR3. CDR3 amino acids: CASSLSASGSQLFF. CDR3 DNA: TGTGCCAGCAGCTTATCGGCTAGCGGGAGTCAGCTGTTTTTT.

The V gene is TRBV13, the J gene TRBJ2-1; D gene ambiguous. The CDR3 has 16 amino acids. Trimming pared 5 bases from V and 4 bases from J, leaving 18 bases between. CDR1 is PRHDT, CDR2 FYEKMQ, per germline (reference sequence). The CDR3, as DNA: TGTGCCAGCAGCCCCAACCCAGGTGGGATGTACAATGAGCAGTTCTTC. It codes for CASSPNPGGMYNEQFF.

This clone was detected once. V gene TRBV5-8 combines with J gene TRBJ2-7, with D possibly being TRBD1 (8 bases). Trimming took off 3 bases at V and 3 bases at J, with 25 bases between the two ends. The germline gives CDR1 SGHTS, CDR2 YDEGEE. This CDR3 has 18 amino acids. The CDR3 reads CASSSPPGGQGGVYEQYF. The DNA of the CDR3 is TGTGCCAGCAGCTCGCCTCCAGGCGGACAGGGAGGGGTCTACGAGCAGTACTTC.

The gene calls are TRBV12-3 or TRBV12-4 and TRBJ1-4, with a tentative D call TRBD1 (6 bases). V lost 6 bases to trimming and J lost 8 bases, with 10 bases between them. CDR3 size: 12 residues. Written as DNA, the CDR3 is TGTGCCAGCAGACCAAGGGGGGAAAAACTGTTTTTT. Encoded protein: CASRPRGEKLFF.

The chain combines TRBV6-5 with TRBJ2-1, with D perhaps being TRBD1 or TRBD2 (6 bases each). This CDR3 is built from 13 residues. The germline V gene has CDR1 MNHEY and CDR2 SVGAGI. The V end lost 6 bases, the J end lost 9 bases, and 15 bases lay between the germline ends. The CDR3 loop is CASREGVRGEQFF. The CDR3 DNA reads TGTGCCAGCAGGGAGGGGGTGAGGGGTGAGCAGTTCTTC.

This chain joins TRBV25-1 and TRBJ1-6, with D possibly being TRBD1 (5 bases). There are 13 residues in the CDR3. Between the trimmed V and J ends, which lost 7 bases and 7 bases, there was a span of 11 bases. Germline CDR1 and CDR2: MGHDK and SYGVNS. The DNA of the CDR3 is TGTGCCAGCACCTTGGGGGTGAATTCACCCCTCCACTTT. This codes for CASTLGVNSPLHF.

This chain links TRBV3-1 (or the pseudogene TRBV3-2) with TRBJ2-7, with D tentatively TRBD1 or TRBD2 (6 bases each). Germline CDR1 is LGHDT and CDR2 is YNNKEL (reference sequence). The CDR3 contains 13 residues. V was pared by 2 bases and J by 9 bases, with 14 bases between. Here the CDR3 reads CASSQIPGALQYF. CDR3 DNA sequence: TGTGCCAGCAGCCAAATTCCGGGGGCTCTGCAGTACTTC.

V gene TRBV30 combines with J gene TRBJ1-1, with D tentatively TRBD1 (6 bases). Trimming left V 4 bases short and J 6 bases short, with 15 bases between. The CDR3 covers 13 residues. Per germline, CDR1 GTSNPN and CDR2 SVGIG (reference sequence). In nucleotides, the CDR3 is TGTGCCTGGAACGGGGGCCGGGGGGCTGAAGCTTTCTTT. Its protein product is CAWNGGRGAEAFF.

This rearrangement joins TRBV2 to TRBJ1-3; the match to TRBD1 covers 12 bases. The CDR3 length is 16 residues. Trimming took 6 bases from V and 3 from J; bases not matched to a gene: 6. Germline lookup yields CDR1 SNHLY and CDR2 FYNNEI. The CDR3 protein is CASRSGQGAGGNTIYF. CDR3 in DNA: TGTGCCAGCAGGTCGGGACAGGGGGCCGGTGGAAACACCATATATTTT.

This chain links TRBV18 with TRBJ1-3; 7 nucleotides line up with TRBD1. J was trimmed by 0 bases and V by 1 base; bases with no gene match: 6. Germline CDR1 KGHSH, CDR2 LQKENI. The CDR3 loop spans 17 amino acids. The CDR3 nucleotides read TGTGCCAGCTCACCACAAACCGGGACAGTCTCTGGAAACACCATATATTTT. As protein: CASSPQTGTVSGNTIYF.

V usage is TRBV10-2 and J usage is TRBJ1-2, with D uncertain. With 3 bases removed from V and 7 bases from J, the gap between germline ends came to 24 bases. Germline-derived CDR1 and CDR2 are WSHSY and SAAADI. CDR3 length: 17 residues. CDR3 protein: CASSDRSLSHIPGGYTF. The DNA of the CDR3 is TGCGCCAGCAGTGATAGGTCGCTTTCCCACATTCCCGGTGGCTACACCTTC.

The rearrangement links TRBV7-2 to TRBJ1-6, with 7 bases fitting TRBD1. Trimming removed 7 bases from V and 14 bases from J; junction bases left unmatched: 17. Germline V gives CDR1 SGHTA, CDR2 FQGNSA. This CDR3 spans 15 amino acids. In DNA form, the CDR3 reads TGTGCCAGCACCCCGGGGACAGCCCTTTCGGGGGCCCTCCACTTT. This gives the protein CASTPGTALSGALHF.

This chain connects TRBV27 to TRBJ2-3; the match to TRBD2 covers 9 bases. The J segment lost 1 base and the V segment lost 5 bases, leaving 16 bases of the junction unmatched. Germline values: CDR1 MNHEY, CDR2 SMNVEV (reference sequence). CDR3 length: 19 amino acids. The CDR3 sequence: CASSPLRPGLAGRTDTQYF. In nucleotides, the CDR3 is TGTGCCAGCAGTCCCCTACGGCCTGGGCTAGCGGGACGCACAGATACGCAGTATTTT.

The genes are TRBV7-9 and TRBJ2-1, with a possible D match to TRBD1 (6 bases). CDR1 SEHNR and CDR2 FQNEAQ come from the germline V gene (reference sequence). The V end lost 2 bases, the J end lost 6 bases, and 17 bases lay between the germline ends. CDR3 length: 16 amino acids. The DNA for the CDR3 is TGTGCCAGCAGCTTACTCTCCCAGGGGAACTTCAATGAGCAGTTCTTC. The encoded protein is CASSLLSQGNFNEQFF.

The chain's CDR3 is CASSLVRTGELFF. CDR3 sequence (DNA): TGTGCCAGCAGCTTAGTCCGCACCGGGGAGCTGTTTTTT. The J gene is TRBJ2-2, the V gene TRBV7-6; no reliable D call. The CDR3 covers 13 residues. The V end was cut by 1 base, the J end by 4 bases, with 4 bases between. Germline assignment: CDR1 SGHVS and CDR2 FNYEAQ.

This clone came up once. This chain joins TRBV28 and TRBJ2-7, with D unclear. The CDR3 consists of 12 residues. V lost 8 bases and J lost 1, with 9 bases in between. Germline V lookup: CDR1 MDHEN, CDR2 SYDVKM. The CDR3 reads CASRSASYEQYF. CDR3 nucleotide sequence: TGTGCCAGCCGAAGTGCGTCCTACGAGCAGTACTTC.

CDR3 region: CASSSRGGNEQFF. The CDR3 bases are TGTGCCAGCAGCTCCCGGGGGGGGAATGAGCAGTTCTTC. The genes are TRBV11-2 and TRBJ2-1; 8 bases are shared with TRBD2. Germline assignment: CDR1 SGHAT and CDR2 FQNNGV. V trimming: 4 bases; J trimming: 7 bases; junction bases outside the gene matches: 3. There are 13 residues in the CDR3.

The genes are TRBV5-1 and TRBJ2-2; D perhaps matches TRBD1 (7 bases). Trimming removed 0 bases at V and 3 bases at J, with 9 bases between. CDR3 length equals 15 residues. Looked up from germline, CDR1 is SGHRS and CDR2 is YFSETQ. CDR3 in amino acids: CASSLVRGDTGELFF. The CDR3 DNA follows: TGCGCCAGCAGCTTGGTCAGGGGGGACACCGGGGAGCTGTTTTTT.

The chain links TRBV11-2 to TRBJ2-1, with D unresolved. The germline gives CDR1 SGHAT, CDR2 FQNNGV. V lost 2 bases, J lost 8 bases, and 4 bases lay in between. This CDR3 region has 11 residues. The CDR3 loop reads CASSLIDEQFF. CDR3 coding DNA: TGTGCCAGCAGCTTAATTGATGAGCAGTTCTTC.

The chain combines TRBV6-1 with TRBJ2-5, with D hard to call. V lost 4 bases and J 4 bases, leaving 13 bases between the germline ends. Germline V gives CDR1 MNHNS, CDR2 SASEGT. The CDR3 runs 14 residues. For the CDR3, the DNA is TGTGCCAGCAGTGGAGCAGGTTTACGAGAGACCCAGTACTTC. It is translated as CASSGAGLRETQYF.

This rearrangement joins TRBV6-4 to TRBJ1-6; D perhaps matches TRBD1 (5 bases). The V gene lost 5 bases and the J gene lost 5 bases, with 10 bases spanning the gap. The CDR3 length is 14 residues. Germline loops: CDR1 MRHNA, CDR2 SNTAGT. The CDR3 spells CASSPGTNNSPLHF. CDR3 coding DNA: TGTGCCAGCAGTCCCGGGACGAATAATTCACCCCTCCACTTT.

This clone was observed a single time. This CDR3 is CASSQVYQETQYF. Written as DNA, the CDR3 is TGTGCCAGCAGCCAGGTGTACCAAGAGACCCAGTACTTC. This chain connects TRBV6-2 or TRBV6-3 to TRBJ2-5, with D unclear. Trimming cost V 6 bases and J 0 bases, with 8 bases left between them. The CDR3 runs 13 residues. Germline CDR1 MNHEY, CDR2 SVGEGT.